This T cell receptor (beta chain) is from a study of beta chain features in type 1 diabetes. All of the isolated RNA was reverse transcribed, so expressed TCRB transcripts were sequenced. Data came from immunoSEQ multiplex PCR; TCRdb stores just in-frame clones and leaves some out. The sample lists hundreds of thousands of clones, about an eighth occurring once. The CDR3 runs 14 residues. From germline, CDR1 is MDHEN and CDR2 SYDVKM. The ends were cut back, 2 bases at V and 1 base at J, with 8 bases in the middle. This clone has a handful of counts. Its antigen remains unidentified. The study's findings and limits: Type 1 diabetes patients showed a moderate but significant shortening of TCRB CDR3s in all four CD4+ subsets.

This TCR was sampled from a man between 18 and 29 years old with type 1 diabetes. The chain links TRBV28 to TRBJ2-5; D gene unclear. Specimen: naive CD4+ T cells from blood. The CDR3 DNA reads TGTGCCAGCAGTTTACGGTGGTCCCAAGAGACCCAGTACTTC. It codes for CASSLRWSQETQYF.